A single sample is the source of the 2 T cell receptor beta chains below, sequenced in a study of blood T cell repertoires in COVID-19. The method was immunoSEQ multiplex PCR; TCRdb's version includes in-frame clones alone and lacks a portion of them. The repertoire holds a few hundred thousand clones, with roughly 86% as singletons. Sequencing was performed on peripheral blood. All receptors derive from a woman between 45 and 60 years old with acute or convalescent COVID-19.

V and J are TRBV11-3 and TRBJ2-1; possible D gene TRBD2, 5 bases. CDR3 length: 14 residues. Germline V gene lookup returns CDR1 SGHNT and CDR2 YENEEA. Trimming stripped 0 bases from V and 6 bases from J, with 9 bases between. The CDR3 here is CASSLDGESNEQFF. The CDR3 DNA is TGTGCCAGCAGCTTAGATGGGGAGAGCAATGAGCAGTTCTTC.

The chain employs TRBV7-2 and TRBJ2-3, with TRBD2 matching 7 bases. The J segment lost 4 bases and the V segment lost 6 bases, leaving 19 bases of the junction unmatched. Germline CDR1 SGHTA, CDR2 FQGNSA. This CDR3 has 18 amino acids. The CDR3 DNA sequence: TGTGCCAGCAGAAACCCGGGGGGAGTCGAGGCGGGCCCAGATACGCAGTATTTT. Translated, it gives CASRNPGGVEAGPDTQYF.